Each of the 12 T cell receptor beta chains below was sequenced from the same sample in a study of cytomegalovirus exposure and HLA in healthy donors. Both 60 Vbeta primers and 13 Jbeta primers went into the PCR. Using immunoSEQ multiplex PCR, the repertoire was profiled, and TCRdb retains in-frame clones only, with some absent. Among 150,000 to 180,000 clones, over 70% were seen once, and the ten largest hold 13%. Material: PBMCs. Receptors originate from a man between 25 and 39 years old in good health and CMV-seropositive.

This chain joins TRBV4-2 and TRBJ2-2, with D possibly being TRBD2 (5 bases). Trimming took 1 base from V and 4 from J, leaving 7 bases between them. This CDR3 region has 14 residues. Germline CDR1 and CDR2: LGHNA and YNFKEQ. CDR3 sequence: CASSQVGSTGELFF. The CDR3 coding sequence is TGTGCCAGCAGCCAAGTGGGGAGCACCGGGGAGCTGTTTTTT.

V and J are TRBV6-4 and TRBJ1-5, with TRBD1 identical over 7 bases. CDR1 and CDR2 (germline): MRHNA, SNTAGT. The CDR3 loop spans 16 amino acids. Trimming at V came to 7 bases and at J to 3 bases, leaving 12 bases not matched to a gene. The CDR3 region is CASNNLQGDNNQPQHF. CDR3 in DNA: TGTGCCAGCAACAACCTCCAGGGGGATAACAATCAGCCCCAGCATTTT.

The V call is TRBV19, the J call TRBJ1-1; no definite D call. Germline V CDR1 and CDR2: LNHDA, SQIVND (reference sequence). The V gene lost 0 bases and the J gene lost 6 bases, with 8 bases spanning the gap. The CDR3 totals 13 residues. This chain's CDR3 is CASSIERRSEAFF. In nucleotides, the CDR3 is TGTGCCAGTAGTATAGAGCGGCGTTCTGAAGCTTTCTTT. Full variable domain (remainder filled in from reference TRBV19 and TRBJ1-1): DGGITQSPKYLFRKEGQNVTLSCEQNLNHDAMYWYRQDPGQGLRLIYYSQIVNDFQKGDIAEGYSVSREKKESFPLTVTSAQKNPTAFYLCASSIERRSEAFFGQGTRLTVV.

Written as DNA, the CDR3 is TGCGCCAGCAGTCACCCAGGCGAACTCTATGGCTACACCTTC. Amino acids: CASSHPGELYGYTF. V is TRBV23-1 and J is TRBJ1-2; the D is unclear. TRBV23-1 is sorted into the ORF group, with uncertain function. The CDR3 spans 14 residues. Trimming pared 3 bases from V and 4 bases from J, leaving 12 bases between.

This clone appeared a few times. The chain links TRBV7-9 to TRBJ2-1, with unresolved D. CDR1 SEHNR and CDR2 FQNEAQ come from the germline V gene (reference sequence). The CDR3 length is 14 residues. The V gene lost 5 bases and the J gene lost 5 bases, with 13 bases spanning the gap. CDR3 protein: CASSASGQHNEQFF. CDR3 coding DNA: TGTGCCAGCAGCGCTTCTGGGCAGCACAATGAGCAGTTCTTC.

The V gene is TRBV9, the J gene TRBJ2-5; TRBD2 might be the D (5 bases). The CDR3 totals 15 residues. The V and J ends lost 0 bases and 4 bases respectively, with 13 bases between them. Germline-derived CDR1 and CDR2 are SGDLS and YYNGEE. DNA of the CDR3: TGTGCCAGCAGCGTAGAAGTGGGAGTGGGAGAGACCCAGTACTTC. Residues: CASSVEVGVGETQYF. Looking up the rest from reference TRBV9 and TRBJ2-5 gives the full variable domain: DSGVTQTPKHLITATGQRVTLRCSPRSGDLSVYWYQQSLDQGLQFLIQYYNGEERAKGNILERFSAQQFPDLHSELNLSSLELGDSALYFCASSVEVGVGETQYFGPGTRLLVL.

The V gene is TRBV28, the J gene TRBJ2-7; TRBD1 matches at 8 bases. With V trimmed by 6 bases and J by 4 bases, 8 bases remained unmatched. This CDR3 is 14 amino acids long. Germline V gene lookup returns CDR1 MDHEN and CDR2 SYDVKM. CDR3 sequence: CASRRAGGGYEQYF. The CDR3 nucleotides read TGTGCCAGCAGGCGAGCAGGGGGCGGGTACGAGCAGTACTTC.

As for this clone: One end of the junction is discordant with germline, which a read error may explain. The genes are TRBV29-1 and TRBJ1-6; D is possibly TRBD1 (5 bases). This CDR3 has 11 amino acids. The germline V gene has CDR1 SQVTM and CDR2 ANQGSEA. CDR3: CWTNRILGLHF. The CDR3 DNA reads as TGTTGGACAAACCGAATTCTGGGGCTCCACTTT.

J is TRBJ1-4 and V is TRBV27; D may be TRBD1 (6 bases). Deletions cut 2 bases from V and 8 bases from J, with 12 bases between. The CDR3 runs 14 residues. Germline V gene data show CDR1 as MNHEY and CDR2 as SMNVEV (reference sequence). CDR3 in DNA: TGTGCCAGCAGTTTAGGCAGCAGGGGCGAAAAACTGTTTTTT. Amino acid sequence: CASSLGSRGEKLFF.

The chain has TRBV27 and TRBJ2-7; D remains unclear. Germline CDR1 is MNHEY and CDR2 is SMNVEV (reference sequence). The CDR3 covers 12 residues. Deletions cut 5 bases from V and 1 base from J, with 6 bases between. For the CDR3, the DNA is TGTGCCAGCAGTCCCAATTCCTACGAGCAGTACTTC. It yields the protein CASSPNSYEQYF.

This chain uses TRBV7-9 with TRBJ2-1; maybe TRBD1 (5 bases). Trimming removed 3 bases from V and 6 bases from J, with 6 bases in between. The CDR3 is 12 residues long. Germline V CDR1 and CDR2: SEHNR, FQNEAQ (reference sequence). This CDR3 is CASSLDINEQFF. As DNA, the CDR3 is TGTGCCAGCAGCTTGGACATCAATGAGCAGTTCTTC.

This rearrangement joins TRBV14 to TRBJ1-1; 9 nucleotides agree with TRBD1. CDR1 is SGHDN, CDR2 FVKESK, per germline. The CDR3 loop spans 13 amino acids. V shed 0 bases and J 7 bases; nucleotides not matched to a gene: 0. The CDR3 nucleotides are TGTGCCAGCAGCCAAGAGACAGGGGGTGAAGCTTTCTTT. This sequence encodes CASSQETGGEAFF.